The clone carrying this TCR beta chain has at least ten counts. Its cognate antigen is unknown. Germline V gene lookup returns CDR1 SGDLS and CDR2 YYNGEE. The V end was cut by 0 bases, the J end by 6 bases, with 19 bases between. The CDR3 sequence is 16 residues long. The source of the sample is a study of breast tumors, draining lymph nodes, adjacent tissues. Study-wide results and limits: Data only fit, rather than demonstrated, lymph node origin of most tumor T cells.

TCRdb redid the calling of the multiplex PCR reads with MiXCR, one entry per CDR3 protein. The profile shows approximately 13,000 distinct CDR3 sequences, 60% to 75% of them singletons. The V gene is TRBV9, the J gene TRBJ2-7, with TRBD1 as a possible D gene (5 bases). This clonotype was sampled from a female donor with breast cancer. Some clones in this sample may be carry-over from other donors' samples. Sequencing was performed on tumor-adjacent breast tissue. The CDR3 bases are TGTGCCAGCAGCGTAGGGGAAAAAGGGCTTAGGGGCGAGCAGTACTTC. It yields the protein CASSVGEKGLRGEQYF.